This is a list of T cell receptor beta chains from one sample in a study of siplizumab effects on memory and regulatory T cells. Profiling relied on immunoSEQ multiplex PCR, and the TCRdb table lists in-frame clones only, not all of them. The top ten hold approximately 5.3% of the sample, which has approximately 75,000 clones, approximately 93% seen once. Source material: CD8+ T cells sorted from blood. These receptor sequences come from a human donor in good health. CDR3s include the opening cysteine and the closing phenylalanine or tryptophan. A D gene is named only where the DNA matches it firmly. Rows give clone size only sometimes, using once, few, many, or a class for an expanded clone.

D gene,V gene,J gene,clone size,CDR3 DNA,CDR3 protein
-,TRBV7-9,TRBJ1-6,few,TGTGCCAGCAGCTTCGGGGGTTCACCCCTCCACTTT,CASSFGGSPLHF
-,TRBV27,TRBJ2-5,-,TGTGCCAGCAGTCCAGGGACATTCCCACAAGAGACCCAGTACTTC,CASSPGTFPQETQYF
TRBD1,TRBV27,TRBJ1-2,once,TGTGCCAGCAGTCCGGATACAGGGGGAACTTATGGCTACACCTTC,CASSPDTGGTYGYTF
TRBD1,TRBV19,TRBJ1-5,-,TGTGCCAGTAAGCCTATGAAGACAGGGGTGTTTGGGCAGCCCCAGCATTTT,CASKPMKTGVFGQPQHF
TRBD2,TRBV6-4,TRBJ2-3,many,TGTGCCAGCAGTGACGCTAGCGGGGGGGCAGATACGCAGTATTTT,CASSDASGGADTQYF
-,TRBV9,TRBJ1-2,-,TGTGCCAGCAGCGTAGACGGTAACTATGGCTACACCTTC,CASSVDGNYGYTF
-,TRBV5-6,TRBJ1-2,-,TGTGCCAGCAGCTTGGGTGGCAGCTACTATGGCTACACCTTC,CASSLGGSYYGYTF
-,TRBV7-9,TRBJ1-1,-,TGTGCCAGCAGCTTAGATGGAGGCAGCAACACTGAAGCTTTCTTT,CASSLDGGSNTEAFF
TRBD2,TRBV4-1,TRBJ2-1,-,TGCGCCAGCAGAATTAGCGGGGGGTACAATGAGCAGTTCTTC,CASRISGGYNEQFF
-,TRBV27,TRBJ1-1,-,TGTGCCAGCAGAAGACAGAACACTGAAGCTTTCTTT,CASRRQNTEAFF
-,TRBV4-1,TRBJ1-4,-,TGCGCCAGCAGCCAAGGGTATGAAAAACTGTTTTTT,CASSQGYEKLFF
-,TRBV15,TRBJ2-7,-,TGTGCCACGAGGGGCAGGACCTCCTACGAGCAGTACTTC,CATRGRTSYEQYF
-,TRBV10-2,TRBJ2-3,-,TGCGCCAGCAGTGAAATGGCTATTCTTAGCACAGATACGCAGTATTTT,CASSEMAILSTDTQYF
TRBD2,TRBV5-1,TRBJ2-2,once,TGCGCCAGCACCTCCGGGGGGTTTAACACCGGGGAGCTGTTTTTT,CASTSGGFNTGELFF
-,TRBV15,TRBJ2-1,-,TGTGCCACCAGCAGAGGGGGGAGTGAGCAGTTCTTC,CATSRGGSEQFF
-,TRBV15,TRBJ2-1,-,TGTGCCACCAGCAGAGAATCTAATGAGCAGTTCTTC,CATSRESNEQFF
-,TRBV19,TRBJ1-1,-,TGTGCCAGCCTAGGGGGGGGCACTGAAGCTTTCTTT,CASLGGGTEAFF
-,TRBV5-5,TRBJ2-5,-,TGTGCCAGCCTCTTTGCAGAGACCCAGTACTTC,CASLFAETQYF
TRBD1,TRBV7-6,TRBJ1-6,-,TGTGCCAGCAGCTTAAGCGGGACAGATCGTTCACCCCTCCACTTT,CASSLSGTDRSPLHF
-,TRBV19,TRBJ1-1,-,TGTGCCAGTAGTATGGGACGGAACACTGAAGCTTTCTTT,CASSMGRNTEAFF
TRBD1,TRBV5-1,TRBJ2-3,-,TGCGCCAGCAGCTTTGAGGGGGCGTCGACAGATACGCAGTATTTT,CASSFEGASTDTQYF
TRBD2,TRBV7-9,TRBJ2-5,once,TGTGCCAGCAGCTCCAGCGGGACCAAAGAGACCCAGTACTTC,CASSSSGTKETQYF
-,TRBV2,TRBJ2-7,-,TGTGCCAGCCACGAGGTGGGGGTCTCCTACGAGCAGTACTTC,CASHEVGVSYEQYF
-,TRBV27,TRBJ2-3,-,TGTGCCAGCAGTAAGCTAGGGACAGATACGCAGTATTTT,CASSKLGTDTQYF
-,TRBV15,TRBJ1-4,-,TGTGCCACCAGCAGTCCTAATGAAAAACTGTTTTTT,CATSSPNEKLFF
TRBD2,TRBV9,TRBJ2-7,-,TGTGCCAGCAGCGTCTTAGGCGGGGGTACCTACGAGCAGTACTTC,CASSVLGGGTYEQYF
-,TRBV6-1,TRBJ2-1,-,TGTGCCAGGTTTGGAGAGGGGCTCTGCGGTGAGCAGTTCTTC,CARFGEGLCGEQFF
TRBD2,TRBV27,TRBJ2-1,-,TGTGCCAGCAAACTAGCGGGGGGTCTCAATGAGCAGTTCTTC,CASKLAGGLNEQFF
-,TRBV7-3,TRBJ2-3,-,TGTGCCAGCAGCTCGACTGGGACGGTGTCAGATACGCAGTATTTT,CASSSTGTVSDTQYF
-,TRBV9,TRBJ1-4,-,TGTGCCAGCAGCGTGGGTGGAACTAATGAAAAACTGTTTTTT,CASSVGGTNEKLFF
TRBD1,TRBV30,TRBJ2-5,-,TGTGCCTGGAGCCGAATTACAGGGGGCGGGGGAGAGACCCAGTACTTC,CAWSRITGGGGETQYF
TRBD2,TRBV27,TRBJ2-3,-,TGTGCCAGCAGCTCCGTACTAGCGGGGGTCAACTGGACGCAGTATTTT,CASSSVLAGVNWTQYF
-,TRBV28,TRBJ1-1,once,TGTGCCAGCAGCCCTCTGCCGGGACGCAAGAACACTGAAGCTTTCTTT,CASSPLPGRKNTEAFF
TRBD2,TRBV6-5,TRBJ2-1,-,TGTGCCAGCAGTTACTCTCGCGGGGGGAGCAATGAGCAGTTCTTC,CASSYSRGGSNEQFF
TRBD2,TRBV7-9,TRBJ2-3,-,TGTGCCAGCAGCTTAGAGGGTGCTAGCGGGGGCACAGATACGCAGTATTTT,CASSLEGASGGTDTQYF
-,TRBV27,TRBJ2-7,-,TGTGCCAGCAGTCCCGCTGCAGGGACCTACGAGCAGTACTTC,CASSPAAGTYEQYF
-,TRBV27,TRBJ1-5,-,TGTGCCAGCGGGGGGTTCGGGGGCCAGCCCCAGCATTTT,CASGGFGGQPQHF
TRBD2,TRBV9,TRBJ2-3,-,TGTGCCAGCAGCGTAGGGGGGACTAGCGGGGGCACCACAGATACGCAGTATTTT,CASSVGGTSGGTTDTQYF
TRBD1,TRBV18,TRBJ1-1,-,TGTGCCAGCTCTCACGGGGACAGGAATGAAGCTTTCTTT,CASSHGDRNEAFF
TRBD2,TRBV11-1,TRBJ2-1,-,TGTGCCAGCAGCTCTCGGACTAGCGGTTCCTACAATGAGCAGTTCTTC,CASSSRTSGSYNEQFF
-,TRBV4-1,TRBJ2-3,-,TGCGCCAGCAGCCCCTATGATCAGGGTAGCACAGATACGCAGTATTTT,CASSPYDQGSTDTQYF
-,TRBV21-1,TRBJ1-1,-,TGTGCCAGCAGCAAAAGGGGGAGTTGCGTCACTGAAGCTTTCTTT,CASSKRGSCVTEAFF
TRBD1,TRBV28,TRBJ1-4,-,TGTGCCAGCAGTTTTACAGGGGGCGCCGGGAATGAAAAACTGTTTTTT,CASSFTGGAGNEKLFF
-,TRBV27,TRBJ1-1,-,TGTGCCAGCGGAGAAAGGGGCGTGGAAGCTTTCTTT,CASGERGVEAFF